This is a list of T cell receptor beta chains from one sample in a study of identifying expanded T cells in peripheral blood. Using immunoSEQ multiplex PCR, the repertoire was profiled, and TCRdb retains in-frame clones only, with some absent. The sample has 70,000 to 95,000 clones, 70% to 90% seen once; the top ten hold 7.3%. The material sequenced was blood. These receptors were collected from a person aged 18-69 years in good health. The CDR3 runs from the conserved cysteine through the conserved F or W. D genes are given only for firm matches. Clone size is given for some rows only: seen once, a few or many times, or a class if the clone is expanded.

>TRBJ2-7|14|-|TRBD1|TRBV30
CAWTNGQGTYEQYF
TGTGCCTGGACCAATGGACAGGGGACCTACGAGCAGTACTTC
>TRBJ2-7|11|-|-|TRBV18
CASSLTGEQYF
TGTGCCAGCTCACTTACGGGTGAGCAGTACTTC
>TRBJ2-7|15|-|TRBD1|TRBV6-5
CASSSTGDSFYEQYF
TGTGCCAGCAGCTCTACAGGGGATAGCTTCTACGAGCAGTACTTC
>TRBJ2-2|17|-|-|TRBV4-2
CASSQELSGGPTGELFF
TGTGCCAGCAGCCAAGAACTATCTGGCGGCCCGACCGGGGAGCTGTTTTTT
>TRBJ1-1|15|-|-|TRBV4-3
CASSQSPSGDTEAFF
TGCGCCAGCAGCCAGAGCCCCTCTGGGGACACTGAAGCTTTCTTT
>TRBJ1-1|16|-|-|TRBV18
CASSPSGPKGGTEAFF
TGTGCCAGCTCACCATCGGGACCCAAAGGCGGCACTGAAGCTTTCTTT
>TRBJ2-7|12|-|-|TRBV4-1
CASSQDSGGQYF
TGCGCCAGCAGCCAAGACTCCGGCGGGCAGTACTTC
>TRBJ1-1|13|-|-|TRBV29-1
CSVANVANTEAFF
TGCAGCGTTGCGAACGTAGCGAACACTGAAGCTTTCTTT
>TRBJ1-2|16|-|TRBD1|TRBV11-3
CASSSAPGTANYGYTF
TGTGCCAGCAGCTCGGCACCCGGGACAGCAAACTATGGCTACACCTTC
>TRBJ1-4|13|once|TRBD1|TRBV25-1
CASGGQGYEKLFF
TGTGCCAGCGGGGGACAGGGTTACGAAAAACTGTTTTTT
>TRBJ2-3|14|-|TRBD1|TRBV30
CAYETGTGTDTQYF
TGTGCATATGAGACAGGGACGGGGACAGATACGCAGTATTTT
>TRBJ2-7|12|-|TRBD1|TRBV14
CASSRQGYEQYF
TGTGCCAGCAGCCGACAGGGCTACGAGCAGTACTTC
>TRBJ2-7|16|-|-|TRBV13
CASSLAPYPQTYEQYF
TGTGCCAGCAGCTTAGCTCCGTACCCCCAGACCTACGAGCAGTACTTC
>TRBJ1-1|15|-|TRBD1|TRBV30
CACAGGWLVNTEAFF
TGTGCCTGTGCAGGGGGCTGGTTAGTGAACACTGAAGCTTTCTTT
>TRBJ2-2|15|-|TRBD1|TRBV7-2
CASSLADREVGELFF
TGTGCCAGCAGCTTAGCGGACAGGGAGGTCGGGGAGCTGTTTTTT
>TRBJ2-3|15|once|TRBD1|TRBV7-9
CASSQDRALSDTQYF
TGTGCCAGCAGCCAAGACAGGGCGTTGTCAGATACGCAGTATTTT
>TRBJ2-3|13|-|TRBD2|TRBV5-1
CASGSGGTDTQYF
TGCGCCAGCGGATCGGGGGGTACAGATACGCAGTATTTT
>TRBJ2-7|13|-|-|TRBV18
CASSTPGNYEQYF
TGTGCCAGCTCCACCCCAGGAAACTACGAGCAGTACTTC
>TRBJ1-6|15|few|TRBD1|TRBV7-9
CASSLGQGGNSPLHF
TGTGCCAGCAGTTTGGGACAGGGAGGCAATTCACCCCTCCACTTT
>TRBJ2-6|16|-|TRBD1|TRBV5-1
CASSIGQGGGANVLTF
TGCGCCAGCAGCATCGGACAGGGCGGAGGGGCCAACGTCCTGACTTTC
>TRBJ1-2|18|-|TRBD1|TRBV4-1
CASSLATGRRAGGSGYTF
TGCGCCAGCAGCCTTGCAACGGGGCGCCGGGCAGGGGGTAGTGGCTACACCTTC
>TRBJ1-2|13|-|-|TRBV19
CASRLQGLYGYTF
TGTGCCAGTAGATTACAGGGCCTCTATGGCTACACCTTC
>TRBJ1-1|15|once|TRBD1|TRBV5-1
CASSRGAGGHTEAFF
TGCGCCAGCAGCCGGGGCGCAGGGGGACACACTGAAGCTTTCTTT
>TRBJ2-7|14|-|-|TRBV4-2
CASSQDSLAYEQYF
TGTGCCAGCAGCCAAGATTCTCTGGCCTACGAGCAGTACTTC
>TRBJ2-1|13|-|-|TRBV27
CATSLSSYNEQFF
TGTGCCACCAGTTTAAGCTCCTACAATGAGCAGTTCTTC
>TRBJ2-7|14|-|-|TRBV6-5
CASSPLASSYEQYF
TGTGCCAGCAGCCCCCTCGCAAGCTCCTACGAGCAGTACTTC
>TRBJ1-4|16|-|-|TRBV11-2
CASRPRDWTTNEKLFF
TGTGCCAGCAGGCCCAGAGACTGGACAACTAATGAAAAACTGTTTTTT
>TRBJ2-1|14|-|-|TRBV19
CASSTTWSYNEQFF
TGTGCCAGTAGTACAACCTGGTCCTACAATGAGCAGTTCTTC
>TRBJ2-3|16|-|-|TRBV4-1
CASSQTGGTSTDTQYF
TGCGCCAGCAGCCAGACTGGCGGGACAAGCACGGATACGCAGTATTTT
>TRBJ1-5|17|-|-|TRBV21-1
CASSKVFGGGSPQPQHF
-
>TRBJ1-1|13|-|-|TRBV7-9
CASSQRMNTEAFF
TGTGCCAGCAGCCAGCGAATGAACACTGAAGCTTTCTTT
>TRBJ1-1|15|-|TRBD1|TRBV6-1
CASSPPGTGNTEAFF
TGTGCCAGCAGTCCCCCCGGGACAGGGAACACTGAAGCTTTCTTT
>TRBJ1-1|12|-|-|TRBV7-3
CASSSSGAEAFF
TGTGCCAGCAGCTCCTCGGGGGCTGAAGCTTTCTTT
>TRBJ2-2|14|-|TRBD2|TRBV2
CASSEEFGAGGLFF
TGTGCCAGCAGTGAAGAGTTTGGAGCGGGGGGGCTGTTTTTT
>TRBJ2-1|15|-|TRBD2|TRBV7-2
CASSPYQLAGNEQFF
TGTGCCAGCAGCCCCTACCAACTAGCGGGGAATGAGCAGTTCTTC
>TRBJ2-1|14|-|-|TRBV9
CASSPEGRDNEQFF
TGTGCCAGCAGCCCAGAGGGTCGAGACAATGAGCAGTTCTTC
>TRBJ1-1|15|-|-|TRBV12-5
CASVNSRRMNTEAFF
TGTGCTAGTGTCAACTCCCGGCGGATGAACACTGAAGCTTTCTTT
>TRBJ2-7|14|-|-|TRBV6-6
CASTHAVSSYEQYF
TGTGCCAGCACCCACGCCGTCAGCTCCTACGAGCAGTACTTC
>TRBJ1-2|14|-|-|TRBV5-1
CASSLEPAFYGYTF
TGCGCCAGCAGCTTGGAGCCGGCGTTCTATGGCTACACCTTC
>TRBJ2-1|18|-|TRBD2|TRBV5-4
CASSAGLAASFSYNEQFF
TGTGCCAGCAGCGCGGGACTAGCGGCCTCCTTCTCCTACAATGAGCAGTTCTTC
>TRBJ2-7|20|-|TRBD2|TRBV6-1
CASSEQWLAGGPPSYYEQYF
TGTGCCAGCAGTGAACAGTGGCTAGCGGGAGGGCCCCCCTCATACTACGAGCAGTACTTC
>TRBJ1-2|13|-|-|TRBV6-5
CASSPTGTYGYTF
TGTGCCAGCAGTCCTACAGGGACCTATGGCTACACCTTC
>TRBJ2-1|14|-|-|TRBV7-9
CASRYWTNYNEQFF
TGTGCCAGCAGGTATTGGACTAACTACAATGAGCAGTTCTTC
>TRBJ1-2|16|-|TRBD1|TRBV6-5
CASSSIRTGVNYGYTF
TGTGCCAGCAGTTCCATAAGGACAGGAGTCAACTATGGCTACACCTTC
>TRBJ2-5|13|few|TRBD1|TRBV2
CAIRGGTVETQYF
TGTGCCATCCGAGGGGGCACCGTGGAGACCCAGTACTTC
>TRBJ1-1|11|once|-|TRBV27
CASSSGSEAFF
TGTGCCAGCAGTTCCGGTAGTGAAGCTTTCTTT
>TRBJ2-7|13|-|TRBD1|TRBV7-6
CASSLGQGDEQYF
TGTGCCAGCAGCTTGGGACAGGGCGACGAGCAGTACTTC
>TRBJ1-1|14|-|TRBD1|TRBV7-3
CASSAGTGNTEAFF
TGTGCCAGCAGCGCTGGGACAGGGAACACTGAAGCTTTCTTT
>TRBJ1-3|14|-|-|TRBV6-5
CASSWEGDENTIYF
TGTGCCAGCAGTTGGGAGGGGGACGAAAACACCATATATTTT
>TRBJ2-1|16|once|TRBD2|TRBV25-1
CASSAPLAGGPIEQFF
TGTGCCAGCAGTGCCCCCCTAGCGGGAGGGCCCATTGAGCAGTTCTTC
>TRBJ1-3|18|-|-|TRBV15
CATSREGRIGSLGNTIYF
TGTGCCACCAGCAGAGAAGGGCGTATAGGAAGCCTCGGAAACACCATATATTTT
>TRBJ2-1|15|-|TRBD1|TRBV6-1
CASSAAGTVFNEQFF
TGTGCCAGCAGTGCCGCCGGGACAGTTTTTAATGAGCAGTTCTTC
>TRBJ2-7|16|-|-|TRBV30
CAWSLQLPEISYEQYF
TGTGCCTGGAGCCTCCAACTCCCTGAGATCTCCTACGAGCAGTACTTC
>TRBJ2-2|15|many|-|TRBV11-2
CASSLSGTLTGELFF
TGTGCCAGCAGCTTATCCGGGACTTTGACCGGGGAGCTGTTTTTT
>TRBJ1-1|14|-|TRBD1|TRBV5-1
CASSLQGADTEAFF
TGCGCCAGCAGCCTACAGGGGGCGGACACTGAAGCTTTCTTT
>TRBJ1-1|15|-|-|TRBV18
CASSPAGYLNTEAFF
TGTGCCAGCTCACCTGCGGGATATTTGAACACTGAAGCTTTCTTT
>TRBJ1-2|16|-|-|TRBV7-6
CASSLDGAVAPYGYTF
TGTGCCAGCAGCTTAGACGGCGCGGTCGCCCCGTATGGCTACACCTTC